This T cell receptor beta chain was obtained from a study of identical twins. Of note for this clonotype: Its antigen is not identified.

General study findings and limits: Cross-sectional statistical analysis, not tracking of the same donors, underpinned the conclusions.

Through template switching, a universal primer site was introduced, and the cDNA contained unique molecular identifiers. One entry per CDR3 protein, called by TCRdb with MiXCR from the 5' RACE reads. This sample has 500,000 to 650,000 distinct CDR3 sequences, with around 7.4% found just once. This CDR3 spans 14 amino acids. J gave up 5 bases and V 2 bases, and 5 bases lay outside the gene matches. The germline V gene has CDR1 MGHRA and CDR2 YSYEKL. The sample was also reused in another study, on yellow fever vaccine responses in identical twins.

This TCR was sampled from a woman aged 18-29 years in good health. The chain has TRBV4-1 and TRBJ2-7; TRBD1 agrees at 8 bases. Material: PBMCs. Written as DNA, the CDR3 is TGCGCCAGCAGCCAACTGGACAGGGAACACGAGCAGTACTTC. Its protein product is CASSQLDREHEQYF.